The 24 T cell receptor beta chains below come from one sample, sequenced in a study of blood T cell repertoires in COVID-19 (dated by TCRdb to 2020 to 2021). Libraries were constructed by the immunoSEQ multiplex PCR assay. In its TCRdb copy, this immuneACCESS table keeps in-frame sequences only and misses some clones. Where compared with another copy, unresolved V genes explain less than half of these, and the others have no known cause. This sample is represented by roughly 240,000 clones; about 87% of them were singletons. The ten largest clonotypes hold 2.5% of the sample. Material: PBMCs or T cells enriched from blood (not recorded which). All receptors derive from a woman aged 40 to 50 with acute COVID-19.

The chain uses TRBV30 and TRBJ2-7; D may be TRBD1 (6 bases). Trimming took off 1 base at V and 4 bases at J, with 14 bases between the two ends. CDR1 and CDR2 (germline): GTSNPN, SVGIG (reference sequence). The CDR3 contains 14 residues. CDR3 DNA: TGTGCCTGGAGTGGGACAGTCAAGAGGTACGAGCAGTACTTC. Translated: CAWSGTVKRYEQYF.

Details on this clone: Other nucleotide sequences from this sample produce the same CDR3. CDR3 sequence (DNA): TGTGCCAGCAGCTTAGGTGCGGGAGGCGGGGAGCTGTTTTTT. Its translation is CASSLGAGGGELFF. The J gene is TRBJ2-2, the V gene TRBV7-6; 8 bases align to TRBD2. Germline CDR1 reads SGHVS; CDR2 reads FNYEAQ. Germline trimming cut 1 base from V and 7 bases from J; bases unmatched to any gene: 2. This CDR3 is built from 14 residues. Combining the CDR3 with reference TRBV7-6 and TRBJ2-2 gives the whole variable domain GAGVSQSPRYKVTKRGQDVALRCDPISGHVSLYWYRQALGQGPEFLTYFNYEAQQDKSGLPNDRFSAERPEGSISTLTIQRTEQRDSAMYRCASSLGAGGGELFFGEGSRLTVL.

CDR3 residues: CASSSAGRGNTIYF. The CDR3 bases are TGTGCCAGCAGCTCCGCAGGGCGCGGAAACACCATATATTTT. The chain links TRBV5-5 to TRBJ1-3, with D perhaps matching TRBD1 (5 bases). V dropped 3 bases and J dropped 4 bases, with 11 bases sitting between them. This CDR3 has 14 amino acids. In germline, CDR1 is SGHKS, CDR2 YYEKEE (reference sequence).

The CDR3 is CASSLAQYSGNTIYF. As DNA, the CDR3 is TGTGCCAGCAGCTTAGCACAGTACTCTGGAAACACCATATATTTT. The rearrangement uses TRBV7-8 and TRBJ1-3, with D hard to call. The CDR3 has 15 residues. V was shortened by 0 bases and J by 0 bases, with 6 bases between the two germline ends. Germline assignment: CDR1 SGHVS and CDR2 FQNEAQ.

The chain employs TRBV19 and TRBJ1-2, with D perhaps TRBD1 (5 bases). Germline values: CDR1 LNHDA, CDR2 SQIVND (reference sequence). V lost 3 bases and J 5 bases, leaving 10 bases between the germline ends. There are 13 residues in the CDR3. Written as DNA, the CDR3 is TGTGCCAGTAGTATTCGCAGGGTGTATGGCTACACCTTC. It codes for CASSIRRVYGYTF.

This sequence joins TRBV27 and TRBJ1-6; TRBD1 matches 7 bases. Germline V gene data show CDR1 as MNHEY and CDR2 as SMNVEV (reference sequence). The CDR3 has 16 residues. V lost 4 bases, J lost 5 bases, and 8 bases stayed unmatched. In DNA, the CDR3 is TGTGCCAGCAGTTCCTCCTACAGGGGAGATAATTCACCCCTCCACTTT. Its protein product is CASSSSYRGDNSPLHF.

About this clone: Other DNA sequences in this specimen translate into the identical CDR3. The chain couples TRBV7-2 to TRBJ2-7, with a possible D match to TRBD1 (5 bases). From germline, CDR1 is SGHTA and CDR2 FQGNSA. CDR3 length equals 13 residues. V was shortened by 1 base and J by 3 bases, with 7 bases between the two germline ends. CDR3 sequence: CASSLEQDYEQYV. In nucleotides, the CDR3 is TGTGCCAGCAGCTTAGAACAGGACTACGAGCAGTACGTC.

The rearrangement uses TRBV3-1 (or the pseudogene TRBV3-2) and TRBJ2-1; a possible D gene is TRBD1 (5 bases). Germline CDR1 reads LGHDT; CDR2 reads YNNKEL (reference sequence). V gave up 2 bases and J gave up 6 bases, with 17 bases separating them. This CDR3 comprises 16 residues. The CDR3: CASSQNSASQGNEQFF. In DNA, the CDR3 is TGTGCCAGCAGCCAAAATTCGGCGTCGCAGGGCAATGAGCAGTTCTTC.

The chain recombines TRBV3-1 (or the pseudogene TRBV3-2) with TRBJ1-2, with D possibly matching TRBD1 (6 bases). Germline loops: CDR1 LGHDT, CDR2 YNNKEL (reference sequence). The CDR3 runs 15 residues. V was pared by 1 base and J by 8 bases, with 17 bases between. CDR3 in amino acids: CASSQGGQLSRGYTF. Written as DNA, the CDR3 is TGTGCCAGCAGCCAAGGGGGGCAGCTCTCCCGGGGCTACACCTTC.

This chain uses TRBV19 with TRBJ2-1; TRBD1 matches at 11 bases. J was trimmed by 6 bases and V by 5 bases; bases with no gene match: 9. This CDR3 has 16 amino acids. Germline V gives CDR1 LNHDA, CDR2 SQIVND (reference sequence). CDR3 DNA sequence: TGTGCCAGTAGTCTTCGTGGACAGGGGGCTTTCAATGAGCAGTTCTTC. Protein: CASSLRGQGAFNEQFF. Full variable domain (missing parts from reference TRBV19 and TRBJ2-1): DGGITQSPKYLFRKEGQNVTLSCEQNLNHDAMYWYRQDPGQGLRLIYYSQIVNDFQKGDIAEGYSVSREKKESFPLTVTSAQKNPTAFYLCASSLRGQGAFNEQFFGPGTRLTVL.

The genes are TRBV6-5 and TRBJ1-6; D gene ambiguous. Trimming pared 6 bases from V and 10 bases from J, leaving 13 bases between. Germline CDR1 MNHEY, CDR2 SVGAGI. This CDR3 is built from 13 residues. CDR3 protein: CASRLGGRSPLHF. The CDR3 DNA is TGTGCCAGCAGGCTTGGAGGGAGGTCACCCCTCCACTTT.

V is TRBV4-3 and J is TRBJ1-1, with D perhaps matching TRBD1 (5 bases). Germline V CDR1 and CDR2: LGHNA, YSLEER. CDR3 size: 15 residues. Trimming shortened V by 2 bases and J by 2 bases, and 12 bases separated the two germline ends. In nucleotides, the CDR3 is TGCGCCAGCAGCCAATTAACTACAGGTAACACTGAAGCTTTCTTT. Translation: CASSQLTTGNTEAFF.

CDR3 residues: CATSDPSAGPNEQFF. The CDR3 DNA sequence: TGTGCCACCAGTGATCCCAGCGCCGGCCCCAATGAGCAGTTCTTC. The chain recombines TRBV24-1 with TRBJ2-1, with D unresolved. Deletions cut 3 bases from V and 6 bases from J, with 14 bases between. This CDR3 has 15 amino acids. CDR1 and CDR2 from the germline V gene are KGHDR and SFDVKD.

The chain recombines TRBV5-1 with TRBJ1-1; D gene uncertain. Germline V gene lookup returns CDR1 SGHRS and CDR2 YFSETQ. V lost 4 bases and J lost 0, with 10 bases in between. This CDR3 spans 14 amino acids. The CDR3, as DNA: TGCGCCAGCAGCCTACCGGGGATGAACACTGAAGCTTTCTTT. It specifies CASSLPGMNTEAFF.

The chain couples TRBV19 to TRBJ2-1; maybe TRBD1 (5 bases). The CDR3 totals 14 residues. Trimming left V 9 bases short and J 3 bases short, with 15 bases between. Germline V lookup: CDR1 LNHDA, CDR2 SQIVND (reference sequence). Here the CDR3 reads CASARRRGYNEQFF. DNA for the CDR3: TGTGCCAGCGCACGGAGAAGGGGCTACAATGAGCAGTTCTTC.

J is TRBJ1-1 and V is TRBV30; the match to TRBD1 covers 8 bases. V lost 2 bases and J lost 2; bases outside the gene matches: 4. Germline V lookup: CDR1 GTSNPN, CDR2 SVGIG (reference sequence). This CDR3 has 14 amino acids. CDR3 in amino acids: CAWSIQGANTEAFF. DNA for the CDR3: TGTGCCTGGAGTATTCAGGGGGCTAACACTGAAGCTTTCTTT.

The chain joins TRBV19 to TRBJ2-7; no clear D gene. This CDR3 has 15 amino acids. The V gene lost 3 bases and the J gene lost 3 bases, with 15 bases spanning the gap. Germline values: CDR1 LNHDA, CDR2 SQIVND (reference sequence). The CDR3 reads CASSILPSTFYEQYF. Here the CDR3 DNA reads TGTGCCAGTAGTATCCTCCCTTCTACCTTCTACGAGCAGTACTTC.

J is TRBJ1-1 and V is TRBV2; unclear D gene. V lost 2 bases, J lost 0 bases, and 7 bases lay in between. The CDR3 has 14 residues. From germline, CDR1 is SNHLY and CDR2 FYNNEI. The chain's CDR3 is CASSEIQVNTEAFF. The CDR3 DNA reads TGTGCCAGCAGTGAAATTCAGGTGAACACTGAAGCTTTCTTT.

The chain has TRBV5-1 and TRBJ1-3; 10 bases are a match to TRBD1. After removal of 6 bases from V and 0 bases from J, the junction contained 6 bases not matched to a gene. Germline CDR1 and CDR2: SGHRS and YFSETQ. The CDR3 consists of 16 residues. For the CDR3, the DNA is TGCGCCAGCACCGGGACAGGGGTGAGCTCTGGAAACACCATATATTTT. Protein product: CASTGTGVSSGNTIYF.

This rearrangement joins TRBV7-9 to TRBJ1-4, with D possibly matching TRBD1 (6 bases). This CDR3 has 15 residues. The germline gives CDR1 SEHNR, CDR2 FQNEAQ (reference sequence). Trimming removed 4 bases at V and 7 bases at J, with 16 bases between. CDR3 coding DNA: TGTGCCAGCAGCTCACCTAACAGGGTCGGTGAAAAACTGTTTTTT. It codes for CASSSPNRVGEKLFF.

The chain uses TRBV6-5 and TRBJ2-7, with D tentatively TRBD2 (5 bases). The CDR3 runs 14 residues. CDR1 and CDR2 from the germline V gene are MNHEY and SVGAGI. The ends were cut back, 4 bases at V and 3 bases at J, with 13 bases in the middle. CDR3 region: CASSLSGPSYEQYF. Written as DNA, the CDR3 is TGTGCCAGCAGTTTGAGCGGCCCGAGCTACGAGCAGTACTTC.

The V gene is TRBV6-1, the J gene TRBJ2-3; D gene unclear. Trimming took 8 bases from V and 2 from J, leaving 5 bases between them. The CDR3 is 11 residues long. Germline CDR1 is MNHNS and CDR2 is SASEGT. CDR3 sequence: CASSNTDTQYF. DNA for the CDR3: TGTGCCAGCTCCAACACAGATACGCAGTATTTT.

This clone was observed once. The chain carries TRBV5-6 and TRBJ2-7, with 7 positions matching TRBD1. This CDR3 is built from 13 residues. V lost 4 bases and J lost 6; bases outside the gene matches: 7. Germline assignment: CDR1 SGHDT and CDR2 YYEEEE. The CDR3 sequence: CASSTMTGSEQYF. Written as DNA, the CDR3 is TGTGCCAGCAGCACCATGACAGGGTCCGAGCAGTACTTC.

The V call is TRBV7-9, the J call TRBJ2-7, with a possible D match to TRBD2 (6 bases). The V gene lost 5 bases and the J gene lost 1 base, with 9 bases spanning the gap. Germline V gene sequence: CDR1 SEHNR, CDR2 FQNEAQ (reference sequence). CDR3 length equals 13 residues. This CDR3 is CASSPGTSYEQYF. The CDR3 DNA reads as TGTGCCAGCAGCCCCGGGACTTCCTACGAGCAGTACTTC. Supplemented by reference TRBV7-9 and TRBJ2-7, the full variable domain reads DTGVSQNPRHKITKRGQNVTFRCDPISEHNRLYWYRQTLGQGPEFLTYFQNEAQLEKSRLLSDRFSAERPKGSFSTLEIQRTEQGDSAMYLCASSPGTSYEQYFGPGTRLTVT.